The rows below give T cell receptor beta chains drawn from one sample of a study of blood T cell repertoires in COVID-19. Sequencing used immunoSEQ multiplex PCR; TCRdb keeps in-frame clones, though not all of them. The sample consists of roughly 45,000 clones, roughly 85% of them appearing once. The specimen sequenced was peripheral blood. The receptors shown here come from a man aged 55 to 70 with active COVID-19. CDR3s include the opening cysteine and the closing phenylalanine or tryptophan. D genes are given only for firm matches. Size tells how often a clone was seen (once, few, many) or the class of an expanded clone, and some rows leave it out.

d_call: .
cdr3_length: 14
v_call: TRBV2
clone_size: .
j_call: TRBJ1-5
cdr3_nt: TGTGCCAGCACCGAGGGGGGGCAGAATCAGCCCCAGCATTTT
cdr3_aa: CASTEGGQNQPQHF

d_call: TRBD1
cdr3_length: 14
v_call: TRBV27
clone_size: .
j_call: TRBJ2-2
cdr3_nt: TGTGCCAGCAGGGGGACAGGAAGGACCGGGGAGCTGTTTTTT
cdr3_aa: CASRGTGRTGELFF

d_call: TRBD2
cdr3_length: 16
v_call: TRBV27
clone_size: few
j_call: TRBJ2-3
cdr3_nt: TGTGCCAGCAGTTTATTCGCGGGAGTGAGGACAGATACGCAGTATTTT
cdr3_aa: CASSLFAGVRTDTQYF

d_call: .
cdr3_length: 13
v_call: TRBV19
clone_size: .
j_call: TRBJ1-6
cdr3_nt: TGTGCCAGTAGCGACAGCCCTAATTCACCCCTCCACTTT
cdr3_aa: CASSDSPNSPLHF

d_call: TRBD2
cdr3_length: 18
v_call: TRBV19
clone_size: once
j_call: TRBJ2-3
cdr3_nt: TGTGCCAGTAGTCCTTCGCGAACGCTAGCGGCAAGCACAGATACGCAGTATTTT
cdr3_aa: CASSPSRTLAASTDTQYF

d_call: TRBD1
cdr3_length: 15
v_call: TRBV18
clone_size: .
j_call: TRBJ1-2
cdr3_nt: TGTGCCAGCTCACCTGACAGGGGATTTGACTATGGCTACACCTTC
cdr3_aa: CASSPDRGFDYGYTF

d_call: TRBD1
cdr3_length: 12
v_call: TRBV12-3/TRBV12-4
clone_size: .
j_call: TRBJ1-1
cdr3_nt: TGTGCCACCACTGACAGGGCCCCTGAAGCTTTCTTT
cdr3_aa: CATTDRAPEAFF

d_call: .
cdr3_length: 16
v_call: TRBV7-2
clone_size: .
j_call: TRBJ2-5
cdr3_nt: TGTGCCAGCAGCTTAGGGTTTGACTGGCGGGGCGGATCCCAGTACTTC
cdr3_aa: CASSLGFDWRGGSQYF

d_call: .
cdr3_length: 14
v_call: TRBV6-4
clone_size: .
j_call: TRBJ2-2
cdr3_nt: TGTGCCAGCAGTGGTCAGGAAAACACCGGGGAGCTGTTTTTT
cdr3_aa: CASSGQENTGELFF

d_call: TRBD2
cdr3_length: 13
v_call: TRBV2
clone_size: once
j_call: TRBJ2-3
cdr3_nt: TGTGCCAGCAGGCGGGAGAATCTAGATACGCAGTATTTT
cdr3_aa: CASRRENLDTQYF

d_call: TRBD1
cdr3_length: 14
v_call: TRBV5-6
clone_size: .
j_call: TRBJ1-5
cdr3_nt: TGTGCCAGCAGCTTAGGGGACAGCGGTAAGCCCCAGCATTTT
cdr3_aa: CASSLGDSGKPQHF

d_call: TRBD2
cdr3_length: 16
v_call: TRBV28
clone_size: .
j_call: TRBJ2-7
cdr3_nt: TGTGCCAGCAGTCTTCTCCTACTAGCGGGCTTTTACGAGCAGTACTTC
cdr3_aa: CASSLLLLAGFYEQYF

d_call: .
cdr3_length: 15
v_call: TRBV7-9
clone_size: .
j_call: TRBJ1-1
cdr3_nt: TGTGCCAGCAGGGTAGGGGACACTATGAACACTGAAGCTTTCTTT
cdr3_aa: CASRVGDTMNTEAFF

d_call: .
cdr3_length: 13
v_call: TRBV12-3/TRBV12-4
clone_size: .
j_call: TRBJ1-1
cdr3_nt: TGTGCCAGCAGGGCGAGGAGGGACACTGAAGCTTTCTTT
cdr3_aa: CASRARRDTEAFF

d_call: .
cdr3_length: 15
v_call: TRBV27
clone_size: .
j_call: TRBJ2-7
cdr3_nt: TGTGCCAGCAGTCTAAGGAGCGGGTCAGTTGACGAGCAGTACTTC
cdr3_aa: CASSLRSGSVDEQYF

d_call: TRBD1
cdr3_length: 16
v_call: TRBV7-2
clone_size: .
j_call: TRBJ2-5
cdr3_nt: TGTGCCAGCAGCTACGGACAGGGTCGGTACCAAGAGACCCAGTACTTC
cdr3_aa: CASSYGQGRYQETQYF

d_call: TRBD1
cdr3_length: 16
v_call: TRBV10-3
clone_size: .
j_call: TRBJ2-1
cdr3_nt: TGTGCCATCAGTGAGCCGGGACAGGGTCCCTACAATGAGCAGTTCTTC
cdr3_aa: CAISEPGQGPYNEQFF